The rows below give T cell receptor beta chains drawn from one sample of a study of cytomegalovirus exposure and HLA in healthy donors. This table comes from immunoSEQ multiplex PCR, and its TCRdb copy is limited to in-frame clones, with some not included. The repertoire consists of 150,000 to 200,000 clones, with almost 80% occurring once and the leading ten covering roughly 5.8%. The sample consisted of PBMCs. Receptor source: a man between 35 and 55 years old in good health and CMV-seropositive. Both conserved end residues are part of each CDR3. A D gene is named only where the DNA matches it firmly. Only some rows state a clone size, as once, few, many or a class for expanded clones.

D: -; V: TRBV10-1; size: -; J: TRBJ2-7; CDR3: CASSESGQPYEQYF; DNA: TGCGCCAGCAGTGAGTCTGGGCAGCCCTACGAGCAGTACTTC
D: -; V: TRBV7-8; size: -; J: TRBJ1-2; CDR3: CASSLAREDGYTF; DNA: TGTGCCAGCAGCTTAGCCAGGGAGGATGGCTACACCTTC
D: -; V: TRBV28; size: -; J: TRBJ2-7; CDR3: CASSPPGESSYEQYF; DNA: TGTGCCAGCAGCCCCCCAGGTGAGAGCTCCTACGAGCAGTACTTC
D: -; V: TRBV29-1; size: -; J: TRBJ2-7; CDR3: CSVHTNSYEQYF; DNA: TGCAGCGTTCACACGAACTCCTACGAGCAGTACTTC
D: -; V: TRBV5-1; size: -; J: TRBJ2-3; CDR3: CASSLGQGSDTQYF; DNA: TGCGCCAGCAGCTTGGGTCAGGGTTCAGATACGCAGTATTTT
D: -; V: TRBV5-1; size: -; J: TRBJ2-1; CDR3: CASSIGVGPNNEQFF; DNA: TGCGCCAGCAGCATAGGGGTGGGGCCAAACAATGAGCAGTTCTTC
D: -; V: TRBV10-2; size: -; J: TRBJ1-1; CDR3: CASSEVSAGRTEAFF; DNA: TGCGCCAGCAGTGAAGTAAGCGCAGGGCGGACTGAAGCTTTCTTT
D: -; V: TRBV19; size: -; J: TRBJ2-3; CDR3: CASSTHAGADTQYF; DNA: TGTGCCAGTAGTACCCATGCAGGGGCAGATACGCAGTATTTT
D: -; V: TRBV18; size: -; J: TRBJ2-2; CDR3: CASSPGLGPGELFF; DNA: TGTGCCAGCTCACCTGGACTCGGCCCCGGGGAGCTGTTTTTT
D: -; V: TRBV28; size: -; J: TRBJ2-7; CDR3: CASSNQGWREQYF; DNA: TGTGCCAGCAGTAATCAGGGTTGGCGCGAGCAGTACTTC
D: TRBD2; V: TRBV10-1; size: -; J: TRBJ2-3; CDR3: CASSDRGLAGDTQYF; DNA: TGCGCCAGCAGTGACCGGGGACTAGCGGGAGATACGCAGTATTTT
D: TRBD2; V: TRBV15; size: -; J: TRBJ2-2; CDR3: CATSKTSGRATELFF; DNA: TGTGCCACCAGCAAGACTAGCGGGAGGGCCACGGAGCTGTTTTTT
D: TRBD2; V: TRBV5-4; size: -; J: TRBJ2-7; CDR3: CASSFRGGTSVDRLTYEQYF; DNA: TGTGCCAGCAGCTTCCGAGGGGGGACTAGCGTTGACCGACTCACCTACGAGCAGTACTTC
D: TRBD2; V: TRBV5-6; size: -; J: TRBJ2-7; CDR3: CASSLLAGGPYEQYF; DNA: TGTGCCAGCAGCTTACTAGCGGGAGGGCCCTACGAGCAGTACTTC
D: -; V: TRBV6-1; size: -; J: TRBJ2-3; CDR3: CASSEGGGTTSTDTQYF; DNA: TGTGCCAGCAGTGAAGGGGGAGGGACAACTAGCACAGATACGCAGTATTTT
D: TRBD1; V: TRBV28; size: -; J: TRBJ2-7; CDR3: CASSLVKGAAYEQYF; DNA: TGTGCCAGCAGTTTGGTAAAGGGGGCCGCATACGAGCAGTACTTC
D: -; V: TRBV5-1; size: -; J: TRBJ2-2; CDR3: CASSSGNTGELFF; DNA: TGCGCCAGCAGCTCGGGGAACACCGGGGAGCTGTTTTTT
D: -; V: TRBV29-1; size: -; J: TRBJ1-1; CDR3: CSASLGLDTEAFF; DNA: TGCAGCGCCTCACTTGGGCTCGACACTGAAGCTTTCTTT
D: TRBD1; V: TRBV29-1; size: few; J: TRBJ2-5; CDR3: CSVDFGDRGTGGTQYF; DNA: TGCAGCGTTGATTTTGGGGACAGGGGTACCGGGGGGACCCAGTACTTC
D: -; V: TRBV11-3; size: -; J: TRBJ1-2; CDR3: CASSLARGGGYTF; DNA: TGTGCCAGCAGCTTAGCCAGGGGTGGTGGCTACACCTTC
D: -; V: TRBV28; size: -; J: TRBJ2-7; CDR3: CASSPRVYEQYF; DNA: TGTGCCAGCAGTCCCAGGGTCTACGAGCAGTACTTC
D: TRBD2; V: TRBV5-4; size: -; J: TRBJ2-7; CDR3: CASSYRLAGVHEQYF; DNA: TGTGCCAGCAGTTATCGACTAGCGGGAGTCCACGAGCAGTACTTC
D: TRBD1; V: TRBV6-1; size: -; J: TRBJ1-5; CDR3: CASSQDRAVIQPQHF; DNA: TGTGCCAGCAGCCAGGACAGGGCGGTAATTCAGCCCCAGCATTTT
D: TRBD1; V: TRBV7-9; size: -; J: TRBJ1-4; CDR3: CASSLAFGTGTASGEKLFF; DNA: TGTGCCAGCAGCTTAGCGTTCGGGACAGGAACTGCGAGTGGTGAAAAACTGTTTTTT
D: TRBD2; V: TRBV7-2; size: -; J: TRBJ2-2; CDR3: CAGSLGLAGGSTGELFF; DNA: TGTGCCGGCAGCTTAGGACTAGCGGGAGGAAGCACCGGGGAGCTGTTTTTT
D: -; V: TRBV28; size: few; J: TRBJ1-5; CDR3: CASSLSATNQPQHF; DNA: TGTGCCAGCAGTTTAAGTGCAACAAATCAGCCCCAGCATTTT
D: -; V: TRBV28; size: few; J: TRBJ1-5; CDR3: CASSSGSFNQPQHF; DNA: TGTGCCAGCAGTTCCGGGTCGTTCAATCAGCCCCAGCATTTT
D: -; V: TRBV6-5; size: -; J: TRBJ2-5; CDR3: CASGSGLAYQETQYF; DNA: TGTGCCAGCGGATCGGGACTCGCGTACCAAGAGACCCAGTACTTC
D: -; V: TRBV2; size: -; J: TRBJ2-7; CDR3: CASSEIQYEQYF; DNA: TGTGCCAGCAGTGAGATACAGTACGAGCAGTACTTC
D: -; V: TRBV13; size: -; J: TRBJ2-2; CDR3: CASSAGTLPTGELFF; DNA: TGTGCCAGCAGCGCCGGGACACTTCCCACCGGGGAGCTGTTTTTT
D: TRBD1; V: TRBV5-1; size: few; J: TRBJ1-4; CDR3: CASSLGQGLTNEKLFF; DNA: TGCGCCAGCAGCTTGGGACAGGGCTTAACTAATGAAAAACTGTTTTTT
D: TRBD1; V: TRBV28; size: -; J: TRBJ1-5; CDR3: CASSPSQGVLQPQHF; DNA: TGTGCCAGCAGTCCATCCCAGGGGGTTCTGCAGCCCCAGCATTTT
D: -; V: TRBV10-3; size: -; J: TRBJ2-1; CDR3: CAITRSSSSSYNEQFF; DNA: TGTGCCATCACCCGAAGTAGTTCAAGCTCCTACAATGAGCAGTTCTTC
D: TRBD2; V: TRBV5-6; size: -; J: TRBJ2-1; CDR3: CASSLYSGRDEQFF; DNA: TGTGCCAGCAGCCTCTATAGCGGGAGGGATGAGCAGTTCTTC
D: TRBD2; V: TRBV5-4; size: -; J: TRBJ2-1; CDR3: CASSSRLAGANEQFF; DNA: TGTGCCAGCAGCTCCCGACTAGCGGGAGCCAATGAGCAGTTCTTC
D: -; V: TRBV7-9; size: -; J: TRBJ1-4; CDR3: CASSPWGGANEKLFF; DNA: TGTGCCAGCAGCCCGTGGGGGGGTGCTAATGAAAAACTGTTTTTT
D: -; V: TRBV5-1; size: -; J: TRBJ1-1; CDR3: CASRSGVNTEAFF; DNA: TGCGCCAGCAGATCAGGGGTGAACACTGAAGCTTTCTTT
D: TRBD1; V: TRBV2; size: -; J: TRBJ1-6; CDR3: CASSARQGLDSPLHF; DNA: TGTGCCAGCAGTGCAAGACAGGGGCTAGATTCACCCCTCCACTTT
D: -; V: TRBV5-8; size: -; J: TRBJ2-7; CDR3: CASSLWAGKTYEQYF; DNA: TGTGCCAGCAGCTTGTGGGCAGGGAAAACCTACGAGCAGTACTTC
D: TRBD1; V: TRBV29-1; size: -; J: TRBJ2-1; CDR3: CSADRGSNEQFF; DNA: TGCAGCGCGGACAGGGGATCGAATGAGCAGTTCTTC
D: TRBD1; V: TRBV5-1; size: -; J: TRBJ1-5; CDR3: CASSLGTGDQPQHF; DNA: TGCGCCAGCAGCTTGGGGACAGGGGATCAGCCCCAGCATTTT
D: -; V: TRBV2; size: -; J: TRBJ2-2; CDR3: CASSDQGLMFSGELFF; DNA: TGTGCCAGCAGTGACCAGGGGCTGATGTTTTCCGGGGAGCTGTTTTTT
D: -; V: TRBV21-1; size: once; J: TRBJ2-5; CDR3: CASSSRGQETQYF; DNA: TGTGCCAGCAGCAGCAGGGGGCAGGAGACCCAGTACTTC
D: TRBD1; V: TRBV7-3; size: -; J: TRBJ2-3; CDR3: CASSSGQGLDTQYF; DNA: TGTGCCAGCAGCTCCGGACAGGGTTTGGATACGCAGTATTTT
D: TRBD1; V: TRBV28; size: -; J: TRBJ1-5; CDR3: CASSVDRGTSIGNQPQHF; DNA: TGTGCCAGCAGTGTGGACAGGGGGACGTCAATAGGGAATCAGCCCCAGCATTTT
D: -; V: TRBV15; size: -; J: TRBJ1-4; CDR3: CATSRGGNEKLFF; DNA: TGTGCCACCAGCAGAGGCGGTAATGAAAAACTGTTTTTT
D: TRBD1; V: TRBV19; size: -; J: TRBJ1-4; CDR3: CASEQGVNEKLFF; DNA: TGTGCCAGTGAACAGGGGGTGAATGAAAAACTGTTTTTT
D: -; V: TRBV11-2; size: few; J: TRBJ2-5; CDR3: CASSLALRLEKETQYF; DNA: TGTGCCAGCAGCTTAGCCTTAAGACTAGAGAAAGAGACCCAGTACTTC
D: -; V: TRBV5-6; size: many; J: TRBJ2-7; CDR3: CASSLTSREQYF; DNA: TGTGCCAGCAGCTTGACTAGTAGGGAGCAGTACTTC
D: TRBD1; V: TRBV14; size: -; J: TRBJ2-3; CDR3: CASSQVAGGSTDTQYF; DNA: TGTGCCAGCAGCCAAGTAGCAGGGGGTTCCACAGATACGCAGTATTTT
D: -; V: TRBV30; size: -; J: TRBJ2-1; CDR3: CAWRRAGSEQFF; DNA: TGTGCCTGGAGGCGGGCCGGGTCTGAGCAGTTCTTC
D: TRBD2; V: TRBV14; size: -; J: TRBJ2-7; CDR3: CASSQAPGTSSYEQYF; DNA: TGTGCCAGCAGCCAAGCACCCGGGACTAGCTCCTACGAGCAGTACTTC
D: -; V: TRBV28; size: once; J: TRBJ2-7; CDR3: CASSLTATGWYEQYF; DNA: TGTGCCAGCAGTTTAACAGCAACAGGGTGGTACGAGCAGTACTTC
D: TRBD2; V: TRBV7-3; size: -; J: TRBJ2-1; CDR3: CASSLGLAGVVGNEQFF; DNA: TGTGCCAGCAGCTTAGGACTAGCGGGAGTAGTTGGCAATGAGCAGTTCTTC
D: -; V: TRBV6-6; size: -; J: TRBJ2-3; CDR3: CASVSGLPTDTQYF; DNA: TGTGCCAGCGTTTCGGGACTGCCCACAGATACGCAGTATTTT